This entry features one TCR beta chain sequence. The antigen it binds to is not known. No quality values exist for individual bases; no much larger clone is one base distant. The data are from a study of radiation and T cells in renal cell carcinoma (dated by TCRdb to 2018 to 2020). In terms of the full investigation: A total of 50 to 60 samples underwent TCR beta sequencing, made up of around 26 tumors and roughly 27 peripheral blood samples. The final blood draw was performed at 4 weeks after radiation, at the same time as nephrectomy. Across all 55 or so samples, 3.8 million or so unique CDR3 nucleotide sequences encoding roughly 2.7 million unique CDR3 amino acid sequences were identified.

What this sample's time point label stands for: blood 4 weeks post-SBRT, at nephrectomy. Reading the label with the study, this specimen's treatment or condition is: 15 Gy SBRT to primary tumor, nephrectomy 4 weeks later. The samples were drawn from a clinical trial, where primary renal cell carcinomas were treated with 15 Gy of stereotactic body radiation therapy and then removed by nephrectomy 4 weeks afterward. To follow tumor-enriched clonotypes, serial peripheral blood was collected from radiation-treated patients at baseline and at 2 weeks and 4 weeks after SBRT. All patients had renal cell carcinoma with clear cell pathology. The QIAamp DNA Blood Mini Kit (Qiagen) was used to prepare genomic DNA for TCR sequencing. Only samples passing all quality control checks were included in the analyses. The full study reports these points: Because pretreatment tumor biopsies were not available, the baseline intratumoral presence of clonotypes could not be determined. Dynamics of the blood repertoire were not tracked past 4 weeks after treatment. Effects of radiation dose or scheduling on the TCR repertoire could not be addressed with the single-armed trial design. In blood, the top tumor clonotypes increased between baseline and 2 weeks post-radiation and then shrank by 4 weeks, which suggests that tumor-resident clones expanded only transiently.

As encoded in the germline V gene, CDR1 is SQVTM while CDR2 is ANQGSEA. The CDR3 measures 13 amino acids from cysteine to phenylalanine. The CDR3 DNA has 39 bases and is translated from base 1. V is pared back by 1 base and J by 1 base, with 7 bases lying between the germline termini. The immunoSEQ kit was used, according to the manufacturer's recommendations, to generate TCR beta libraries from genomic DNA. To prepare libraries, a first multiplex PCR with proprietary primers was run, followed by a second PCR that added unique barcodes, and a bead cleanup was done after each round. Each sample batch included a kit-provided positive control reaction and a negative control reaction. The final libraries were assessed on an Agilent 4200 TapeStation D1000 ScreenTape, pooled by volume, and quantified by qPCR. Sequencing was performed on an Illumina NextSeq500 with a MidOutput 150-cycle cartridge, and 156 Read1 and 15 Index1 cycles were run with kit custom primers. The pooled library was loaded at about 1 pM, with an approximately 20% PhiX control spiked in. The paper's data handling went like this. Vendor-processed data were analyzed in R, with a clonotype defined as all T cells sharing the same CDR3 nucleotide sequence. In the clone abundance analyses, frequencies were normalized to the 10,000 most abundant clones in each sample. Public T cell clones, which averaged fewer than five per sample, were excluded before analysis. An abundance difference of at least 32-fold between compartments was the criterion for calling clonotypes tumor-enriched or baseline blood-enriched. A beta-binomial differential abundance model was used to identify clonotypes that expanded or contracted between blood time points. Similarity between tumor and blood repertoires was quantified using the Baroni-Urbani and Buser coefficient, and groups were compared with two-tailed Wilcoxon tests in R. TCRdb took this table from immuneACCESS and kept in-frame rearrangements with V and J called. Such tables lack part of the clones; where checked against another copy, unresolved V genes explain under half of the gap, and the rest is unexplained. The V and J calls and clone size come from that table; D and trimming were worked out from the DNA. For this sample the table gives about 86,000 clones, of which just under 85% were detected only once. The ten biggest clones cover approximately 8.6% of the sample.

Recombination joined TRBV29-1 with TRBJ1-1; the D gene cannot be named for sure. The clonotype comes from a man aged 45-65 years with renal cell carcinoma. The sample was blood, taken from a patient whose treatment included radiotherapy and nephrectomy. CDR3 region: CSVEGVGNTEAFF. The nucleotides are TGCAGCGTTGAAGGGGTGGGGAACACTGAAGCTTTCTTT. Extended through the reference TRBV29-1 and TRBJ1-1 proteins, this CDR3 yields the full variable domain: SAVISQKPSRDICQRGTSLTIQCQVDSQVTMMFWYRQQPGQSLTLIATANQGSEATYESGFVIDKFPISRPNLTFSTLTVSNMSPEDSSIYLCSVEGVGNTEAFFGQGTRLTVV.